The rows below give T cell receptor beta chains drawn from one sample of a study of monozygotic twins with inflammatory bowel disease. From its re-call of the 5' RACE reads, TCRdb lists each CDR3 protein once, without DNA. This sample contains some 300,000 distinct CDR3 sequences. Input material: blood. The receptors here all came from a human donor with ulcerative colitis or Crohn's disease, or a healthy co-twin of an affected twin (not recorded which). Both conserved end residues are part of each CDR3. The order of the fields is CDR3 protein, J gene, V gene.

cdr3_aa: CATSDPWTDFGPQHF
j_call: TRBJ1-5
v_call: TRBV24-1

cdr3_aa: CASGAIGGSNQPQHF
j_call: TRBJ1-5
v_call: TRBV27

cdr3_aa: CAWSVGQTGELVF
j_call: TRBJ2-2
v_call: TRBV30

cdr3_aa: CASSRDRGESDTQYF
j_call: TRBJ2-3
v_call: TRBV12-3/TRBV12-4

cdr3_aa: CASSLFEKQYF
j_call: TRBJ2-7
v_call: TRBV12-3/TRBV12-4

cdr3_aa: CASSLVLGGTKETQYF
j_call: TRBJ2-5
v_call: TRBV11-2

cdr3_aa: CASSLGTFSYNEQFF
j_call: TRBJ2-1
v_call: TRBV5-1

cdr3_aa: CASSLALSGVNTEAFF
j_call: TRBJ1-1
v_call: TRBV12-3/TRBV12-4

cdr3_aa: CASSASSGRFQETQYF
j_call: TRBJ2-5
v_call: TRBV25-1

cdr3_aa: CASSRVAGSQETQYF
j_call: TRBJ2-5
v_call: TRBV4-1

cdr3_aa: CASSLYVGLSYEQYF
j_call: TRBJ2-7
v_call: TRBV18

cdr3_aa: CASSLDAGLHTDTQYF
j_call: TRBJ2-3
v_call: TRBV7-2

cdr3_aa: CASSINSNQPQHF
j_call: TRBJ1-5
v_call: TRBV27

cdr3_aa: CASSQGWAGGHSPLHF
j_call: TRBJ1-6
v_call: TRBV3-1

cdr3_aa: CASSPSTRLVVPLHF
j_call: TRBJ1-6
v_call: TRBV7-3

cdr3_aa: CASSPSEQGAIETQYF
j_call: TRBJ2-5
v_call: TRBV5-5

cdr3_aa: CASSLVGPGSEKLFF
j_call: TRBJ1-4
v_call: TRBV5-6

cdr3_aa: CASSLDTSGPNTEAFF
j_call: TRBJ1-1
v_call: TRBV5-6

cdr3_aa: CASSLALSGGYF
j_call: TRBJ2-5
v_call: TRBV5-6

cdr3_aa: CSARVRGSTDTQYF
j_call: TRBJ2-3
v_call: TRBV20-1

cdr3_aa: CASTRQGLTEQYF
j_call: TRBJ2-7
v_call: TRBV7-2

cdr3_aa: CASSLVPQPQHF
j_call: TRBJ1-5
v_call: TRBV7-2

cdr3_aa: CASTVNVRVGTEAFF
j_call: TRBJ1-1
v_call: TRBV6-1

cdr3_aa: CASNVRGTEKGEQFF
j_call: TRBJ2-1
v_call: TRBV5-6

cdr3_aa: CSANPGSVPTYEQYF
j_call: TRBJ2-7
v_call: TRBV20-1

cdr3_aa: CAISDRVNEKLFF
j_call: TRBJ1-4
v_call: TRBV10-3

cdr3_aa: CSARVTINQPQHF
j_call: TRBJ1-5
v_call: TRBV20-1

cdr3_aa: CSAPTRGAGEQYF
j_call: TRBJ2-7
v_call: TRBV20-1

cdr3_aa: CASSIGTGFSDTQYF
j_call: TRBJ2-3
v_call: TRBV7-7

cdr3_aa: CASSSWAGASDEQFF
j_call: TRBJ2-1
v_call: TRBV7-9

cdr3_aa: CASSLAAIEQFF
j_call: TRBJ2-1
v_call: TRBV5-1

cdr3_aa: CASSFPRTSGYEQYF
j_call: TRBJ2-7
v_call: TRBV6-2/TRBV6-3

cdr3_aa: CASSFFGSGRGYGYTF
j_call: TRBJ1-2
v_call: TRBV28